Listed below are T cell receptor beta chains from one sample, sequenced in a study of STAT3 mutations in large granular lymphocyte leukemia. Sequenced by immunoSEQ multiplex PCR; TCRdb stores in-frame clones only, minus some. Of under 25,000 clones listed, 92% are singletons. Sequenced input: peripheral blood mononuclear cells. These receptors were collected from a man aged 60-69 years with T-cell large granular lymphocyte leukemia. Some clones in this sample may be carry-over from other donors' samples. The CDR3 runs from the conserved cysteine through the conserved F or W. Fields, in order: J gene, V gene, D gene, CDR3 protein, CDR3 DNA. A D gene is named only where the DNA matches it firmly.

j_call: TRBJ1-2; v_call: TRBV5-6; d_call: TRBD1; cdr3_aa: CASSRGQGGGYTF; cdr3_nt: TGTGCCAGCAGCAGGGGACAGGGGGGTGGCTACACCTTC
j_call: TRBJ2-7; v_call: TRBV5-1; d_call: -; cdr3_aa: CASSLYGNTYEQYF; cdr3_nt: TGCGCCAGCAGCTTGTACGGGAATACGTACGAGCAGTACTTC
j_call: TRBJ2-5; v_call: TRBV25-1; d_call: -; cdr3_aa: CASSEYMGTHQETQYF; cdr3_nt: TGTGCCAGCAGTGAATATATGGGAACCCACCAAGAGACCCAGTACTTC
j_call: TRBJ1-5; v_call: TRBV27; d_call: TRBD1; cdr3_aa: CASSLDRRYQPQHF; cdr3_nt: TGTGCCAGCAGCTTGGACAGGCGTTATCAGCCCCAGCATTTT
j_call: TRBJ2-3; v_call: TRBV5-1; d_call: -; cdr3_aa: CASMGVPSTDTQYF; cdr3_nt: TGCGCCAGTATGGGAGTGCCAAGCACAGATACGCAGTATTTT
j_call: TRBJ2-3; v_call: TRBV5-1; d_call: TRBD2; cdr3_aa: CASSLNPGGTDTQYF; cdr3_nt: TGCGCCAGCAGCTTGAACCCGGGAGGAACAGATACGCAGTATTTT
j_call: TRBJ1-1; v_call: TRBV9; d_call: -; cdr3_aa: CASSVGGWLNTEAFF; cdr3_nt: TGTGCCAGCAGCGTAGGGGGGTGGCTGAACACTGAAGCTTTCTTT
j_call: TRBJ2-7; v_call: TRBV18; d_call: -; cdr3_aa: CASSPQGGYEQYF; cdr3_nt: TGTGCCAGCTCACCACAGGGGGGTTACGAGCAGTACTTC
j_call: TRBJ1-4; v_call: TRBV19; d_call: -; cdr3_aa: CASSSRAASLFF; cdr3_nt: TGTGCCAGTAGTTCCCGGGCAGCTTCCCTGTTTTTT
j_call: TRBJ2-1; v_call: TRBV5-1; d_call: TRBD2; cdr3_aa: CASSFQGLAGAGAFF; cdr3_nt: TGCGCCAGCAGCTTCCAAGGACTAGCGGGAGCTGGGGCGTTCTTC
j_call: TRBJ2-2; v_call: TRBV21-1; d_call: -; cdr3_aa: CASSKGEGAGELFF; cdr3_nt: TGTGCCAGCAGCAAAGGGGAGGGGGCCGGGGAGCTGTTTTTT
j_call: TRBJ1-2; v_call: TRBV14; d_call: -; cdr3_aa: CASSQDLVRGYTF; cdr3_nt: TGTGCCAGCAGCCAAGATCTGGTGCGGGGCTACACCTTC
j_call: TRBJ2-5; v_call: TRBV5-1; d_call: -; cdr3_aa: CASSPGSNQETQYF; cdr3_nt: TGCGCCAGCAGTCCCGGGAGCAACCAAGAGACCCAGTACTTC
j_call: TRBJ2-3; v_call: TRBV7-8; d_call: -; cdr3_aa: CASSSRATGIGGTDTQYF; cdr3_nt: TGTGCCAGCAGCTCACGGGCAACAGGGATCGGGGGCACAGATACGCAGTATTTT
j_call: TRBJ2-2; v_call: TRBV7-2; d_call: -; cdr3_aa: CASSLMAGPGELFF; cdr3_nt: TGTGCCAGCAGCCTAATGGCAGGTCCCGGGGAGCTGTTTTTT
j_call: TRBJ2-3; v_call: TRBV30; d_call: TRBD2; cdr3_aa: CAWRLAGGTDTQYF; cdr3_nt: TGTGCCTGGAGGCTAGCGGGAGGCACAGATACGCAGTATTTT
j_call: TRBJ1-5; v_call: TRBV30; d_call: -; cdr3_aa: CAWSVGGGDQPQHF; cdr3_nt: TGTGCCTGGAGTGTAGGCGGTGGGGATCAGCCCCAGCATTTT
j_call: TRBJ2-3; v_call: TRBV28; d_call: -; cdr3_aa: CASRRVLAYTDTQYF; cdr3_nt: TGTGCCAGCAGGAGGGTCCTAGCGTACACAGATACGCAGTATTTT
j_call: TRBJ2-7; v_call: TRBV10-3; d_call: TRBD1; cdr3_aa: CAISDEDRVEVYEQYF; cdr3_nt: TGTGCCATCAGTGACGAGGACAGGGTCGAGGTCTACGAGCAGTACTTC
j_call: TRBJ2-1; v_call: TRBV7-2; d_call: -; cdr3_aa: CASSLARGTEQFF; cdr3_nt: TGTGCCAGCAGCTTAGCCAGGGGTACTGAGCAGTTCTTC
j_call: TRBJ2-3; v_call: TRBV30; d_call: TRBD2; cdr3_aa: CAWSVGLAGIISTDTQYF; cdr3_nt: TGTGCCTGGAGTGTGGGACTAGCGGGAATAATTAGCACAGATACGCAGTATTTT
j_call: TRBJ2-2; v_call: TRBV5-4; d_call: TRBD2; cdr3_aa: CASSPASGRARTGELFF; cdr3_nt: TGTGCCAGCAGCCCGGCTAGCGGGAGGGCCAGAACCGGGGAGCTGTTTTTT